The T cell receptor beta chain under discussion was sequenced for a study of T cells in tuberculosis. Overall study findings and caveats: GMM-specific TCRs were nearer to active tuberculosis alpha repertoires, suggesting expansion.

Trimming cost V 5 bases and J 6 bases; bases outside gene matches: 7. Germline CDR1 SNHLY, CDR2 FYNNEI. There are 14 residues in the CDR3. A remark on this clone: The antigen remains undetermined.

TCRdb keeps only in-frame clones here, not all; method: immunoSEQ multiplex PCR. The table lists over 30,000 clones, about nine tenths of them singletons, with roughly 7.7% in the top ten. This chain uses TRBV2 with TRBJ1-5; 7 bases match TRBD1. Sample: PBMCs. This TCR was sampled from a donor between 10 and 29 years old with latent tuberculosis or without tuberculosis infection. Some clones in this sample may be carry-over from other donors' samples. The CDR3 nucleotides are TGTGCCAGCAGTCGAGACAGGGACGGTCAGCCCCAGCATTTT. Translating it yields CASSRDRDGQPQHF.